One sample yielded the 24 T cell receptor beta chains listed below, sequenced in a study of shared clonotypes between healthy human individuals. This table comes from immunoSEQ multiplex PCR, and its TCRdb copy is limited to in-frame clones, with some not included. The data show 2 million to 2.5 million clones, 85% to 95% seen once. Specimen: naive CD4+ T cells sorted from blood. This sample's subset: CD45RA+ positively selected. The receptors shown here come from a man aged 18 to 30 in good health.

CDR3 coding DNA: TGTGCCAGTAAAATCTTAGCCTACACCGGGGAGCTGTTTTTT. Translating it yields CASKILAYTGELFF. The chain is built from TRBV19 and TRBJ2-2; no firm D call. Per the germline V gene, CDR1 is LNHDA and CDR2 is SQIVND (reference sequence). Trimming removed 7 bases at V and 3 bases at J, with 12 bases between. The CDR3 consists of 14 residues.

This clone showed up just a few times. This chain links TRBV7-2 with TRBJ2-3, with 12 bases lining up with TRBD2. Germline CDR1 and CDR2: SGHTA and FQGNSA. J was trimmed by 5 bases and V by 5 bases; bases with no gene match: 8. The CDR3 is made up of 16 amino acids. The CDR3 spells CASSPRTSGMGDTQYF. The CDR3 nucleotides read TGTGCCAGCAGCCCGCGGACTAGCGGGATGGGAGATACGCAGTATTTT.

A note on this clone: The same CDR3 can be traced to other DNA sequences in this sample. The chain couples TRBV6-1 to TRBJ2-7, with TRBD1 matching 8 bases. Germline CDR1 reads MNHNS; CDR2 reads SASEGT. V trimming: 6 bases; J trimming: 3 bases; junction bases outside the gene matches: 4. The CDR3 totals 13 residues. The CDR3 bases are TGTGCCAGCAGGGGGACAGGCAACTACGAGCAGTACTTC. This sequence encodes CASRGTGNYEQYF.

The chain employs TRBV18 and TRBJ1-1, with D tentatively TRBD1 (6 bases). The germline V and J ends were trimmed by 3 bases and 4 bases, with 12 bases remaining between them. The CDR3 is 14 residues long. From germline, CDR1 is KGHSH and CDR2 LQKENI. CDR3: CASSPRTAATEAFF. The CDR3 bases are TGTGCCAGCTCACCTCGGACAGCGGCCACTGAAGCTTTCTTT. Based on the CDR3 plus reference TRBV18 and TRBJ1-1, the full variable domain is NAGVMQNPRHLVRRRGQEARLRCSPMKGHSHVYWYRQLPEEGLKFMVYLQKENIIDESGMPKERFSAEFPKEGPSILRIQQVVRGDSAAYFCASSPRTAATEAFFGQGTRLTVV.

Of note for this clone: This sample includes further DNA sequences coding for the same CDR3. The chain couples TRBV5-6 to TRBJ2-7; TRBD1 aligns across 9 bases. The germline V gene encodes CDR1 SGHDT and CDR2 YYEEEE. The V and J ends lost 2 bases and 2 bases, in that order; junction bases with no gene match: 5. CDR3 length: 15 amino acids. The CDR3 sequence: CASSFLGQGTYEQYF. The CDR3 nucleotides read TGTGCCAGCAGCTTCCTAGGACAGGGGACCTACGAGCAGTACTTC. The complete variable domain, with remaining parts taken from reference TRBV5-6 and TRBJ2-7, reads DAGVTQSPTHLIKTRGQQVTLRCSPKSGHDTVSWYQQALGQGPQFIFQYYEEEERQRGNFPDRFSGHQFPNYSSELNVNALLLGDSALYLCASSFLGQGTYEQYFGPGTRLTVT.

CDR3 sequence reads: CASRTGQGSYEQYF. The CDR3 DNA sequence: TGTGCCAGCAGAACGGGACAGGGGTCTTACGAGCAGTACTTC. The V call is TRBV6-5, the J call TRBJ2-7; 10 positions match TRBD1. J lost 4 bases, V lost 6 bases, and 6 bases had no gene match. The CDR3 has 14 amino acids. Germline CDR1 reads MNHEY; CDR2 reads SVGAGI.

The genes are TRBV10-3 and TRBJ2-4; maybe TRBD2 (5 bases). This CDR3 comprises 11 residues. Trimming took 6 bases from V and 8 from J, leaving 8 bases between them. The germline gives CDR1 ENHRY, CDR2 SYGVKD. The DNA of the CDR3 is TGTGCCATCAGCGAGAGGGACATTCAGTACTTC. Its protein is CAISERDIQYF.

This chain joins TRBV4-1 and TRBJ2-1; D ambiguous. The V gene lost 3 bases and the J gene lost 5 bases, with 17 bases spanning the gap. Germline CDR1 is MGHRA and CDR2 is YSYEKL. The CDR3 is 16 residues long. CDR3 coding DNA: TGCGCCAGCAGCCACCTGTCTATCGTTCTAGACAATGAGCAGTTCTTC. Translation gives CASSHLSIVLDNEQFF.

Note on this clone: This CDR3 is also generated by other DNA sequences in the sample. The chain carries TRBV4-1 and TRBJ2-1, with D uncertain. Looked up from germline, CDR1 is MGHRA and CDR2 is YSYEKL. V lost 0 bases and J lost 1, with 7 bases in between. CDR3 size: 15 residues. This chain's CDR3 is CASSQDWGSYNEQFF. In nucleotides, the CDR3 is TGCGCCAGCAGCCAAGATTGGGGTTCCTACAATGAGCAGTTCTTC.

The rearrangement uses TRBV14 and TRBJ2-7, with D uncertain. This CDR3 has 14 amino acids. Germline V gene data show CDR1 as SGHDN and CDR2 as FVKESK. Deletions cut 0 bases from V and 4 bases from J, with 10 bases between. Written as DNA, the CDR3 is TGTGCCAGCAGCCAAGAAGGCATCGGTTACGAGCAGTACTTC. It translates to CASSQEGIGYEQYF.

The chain combines TRBV6-6 with TRBJ2-7, with 9 positions matching TRBD1. Germline-derived CDR1 and CDR2 are MNHNY and SVGAGI (reference sequence). V dropped 9 bases and J dropped 0; count of bases not matched to a gene: 6. The CDR3 covers 14 residues. CDR3 residues: CASKRQGDSYEQYF. DNA of the CDR3: TGTGCCAGTAAGCGACAGGGGGACTCCTACGAGCAGTACTTC.

The rearrangement joins TRBV2 to TRBJ2-5; a weak D match, TRBD1 (6 bases). Germline CDR1 SNHLY, CDR2 FYNNEI. The CDR3 is 14 amino acids. The V gene lost 5 bases and the J gene lost 5 bases, with 15 bases spanning the gap. CDR3 bases: TGTGCCAGCAGTCCAGACAGGCGCAGGGAGACCCAGTACTTC. It specifies CASSPDRRRETQYF.

This clone was picked up one time. This chain joins TRBV29-1 and TRBJ1-4; 10 bases agree with TRBD1. V lost 3 bases and J lost 17; bases outside the gene matches: 12. This CDR3 comprises 13 residues. Germline V lookup: CDR1 SQVTM, CDR2 ANQGSEA. CDR3 sequence (DNA): TGCAGCGTTGACCGACAGGGGGCGACTGTAAGATTTTTT. As protein: CSVDRQGATVRFF.

This clone has a single count. This rearrangement joins TRBV25-1 to TRBJ2-5; 8 bases fit TRBD1. This CDR3 is 13 amino acids long. In germline, CDR1 is MGHDK, CDR2 SYGVNS. V gave up 8 bases and J gave up 2 bases; unmatched junction bases: 4. In DNA form, the CDR3 reads TGTGCCAGCTCAGACAGGGGACAAGAGACCCAGTACTTC. It yields the protein CASSDRGQETQYF. Filled out from reference TRBV25-1 and TRBJ2-5, the complete variable domain reads EADIYQTPRYLVIGTGKKITLECSQTMGHDKMYWYQQDPGMELHLIHYSYGVNSTEKGDLSSESTVSRIRTEHFPLTLESARPSHTSQYLCASSDRGQETQYFGPGTRLLVL.

The rearrangement links TRBV2 to TRBJ2-2; perhaps TRBD1 as D (5 bases). V lost 10 bases and J 1 base, leaving 16 bases between the germline ends. CDR3 length equals 15 residues. The germline V gene encodes CDR1 SNHLY and CDR2 FYNNEI. CDR3 amino acids: CATSPIGQNTGELFF. The CDR3 nucleotides read TGTGCCACCTCCCCAATAGGACAGAACACCGGGGAGCTGTTTTTT.

This clone was counted a few times. V and J are TRBV14 and TRBJ1-6, with D perhaps matching TRBD1 (5 bases). Germline V gene sequence: CDR1 SGHDN, CDR2 FVKESK. The CDR3 is made up of 15 amino acids. Trimming left V 0 bases short and J 9 bases short, with 12 bases between. The CDR3 protein is CASSQEKRGSSPLHF. The CDR3 nucleotides are TGTGCCAGCAGCCAAGAAAAAAGGGGTAGTTCACCCCTCCACTTT. The whole variable domain, remainder taken from reference TRBV14 and TRBJ1-6, is EAGVTQFPSHSVIEKGQTVTLRCDPISGHDNLYWYRRVMGKEIKFLLHFVKESKQDESGMPNNRFLAERTGGTYSTLKVQPAELEDSGVYFCASSQEKRGSSPLHFGNGTRLTVT.

The chain is built from TRBV28 and TRBJ2-3; 12 nucleotides line up with TRBD2. The germline V gene encodes CDR1 MDHEN and CDR2 SYDVKM. This CDR3 spans 17 amino acids. Losses at the gene ends were 5 bases for V and 2 bases for J; bases not matched to a gene: 8. The CDR3: CASSPSGTSGLTDTQYF. For the CDR3, the DNA is TGTGCCAGCAGTCCATCCGGGACTAGCGGGCTCACAGATACGCAGTATTTT.

V gene TRBV7-2 combines with J gene TRBJ2-7; D is perhaps TRBD1 (5 bases). Germline V gene sequence: CDR1 SGHTA, CDR2 FQGNSA. V lost 4 bases and J 5 bases, leaving 15 bases between the germline ends. The length of the CDR3 is 14 residues. The CDR3 loop is CASSSKGQPHEQYF. CDR3 sequence (DNA): TGTGCCAGCAGCTCGAAGGGGCAGCCCCACGAGCAGTACTTC.

V and J are TRBV30 and TRBJ2-7, with 9 bases fitting TRBD2. V lost 4 bases to trimming and J lost 2 bases; unmatched junction nucleotides: 3. The germline V gene has CDR1 GTSNPN and CDR2 SVGIG (reference sequence). The CDR3 totals 13 residues. This chain's CDR3 is CAWTIAGAYEQYF. CDR3 in DNA: TGTGCCTGGACTATAGCGGGAGCCTACGAGCAGTACTTC. Based on the CDR3 plus reference TRBV30 and TRBJ2-7, the full variable domain is SQTIHQWPATLVQPVGSPLSLECTVEGTSNPNLYWYRQAAGRGLQLLFYSVGIGQISSEVPQNLSASRPQDRQFILSSKKLLLSDSGFYLCAWTIAGAYEQYFGPGTRLTVT.

The chain carries TRBV28 and TRBJ1-4; 7 bases are a match to TRBD1. The CDR3 sequence is 15 residues long. The trim removed 6 bases at V and 8 bases at J, leaving 12 bases unmatched. Germline CDR1 and CDR2: MDHEN and SYDVKM. CDR3 residues: CASSQGRTGGEKLFF. CDR3 nucleotide sequence: TGTGCCAGCAGCCAAGGACGGACAGGAGGCGAAAAACTGTTTTTT.

The chain is built from TRBV7-2 and TRBJ2-5; D possibly corresponds to TRBD1 (5 bases). Germline V gives CDR1 SGHTA, CDR2 FQGNSA. The CDR3 spans 14 residues. V shed 2 bases and J shed 4 bases, with 11 bases lying between them. In DNA form, the CDR3 reads TGTGCCAGCAGCTTAAGGGGTCCGGGAGAGACCCAGTACTTC. It specifies CASSLRGPGETQYF.

This chain uses TRBV5-1 with TRBJ2-3, with 15 bases aligning to TRBD2. The CDR3 consists of 15 residues. The V gene's germline CDR1 is SGHRS and CDR2 YFSETQ. V was pared by 3 bases and J by 7 bases, with 3 bases of the junction left unmatched. CDR3 DNA: TGCGCCAGCAGCTCCGGGACTAGCGGGGGGAATACGCAGTATTTT. This codes for CASSSGTSGGNTQYF.

The chain combines TRBV7-9 with TRBJ1-4, with 8 bases matching TRBD1. Germline CDR1 and CDR2: SEHNR and FQNEAQ (reference sequence). With V trimmed by 5 bases and J by 8 bases, 7 bases remained unmatched. The CDR3 spans 14 residues. CDR3 DNA sequence: TGTGCCAGCAGCCCCCGGACAGGGAGAGAAAAACTGTTTTTT. Encoded protein: CASSPRTGREKLFF.

The gene calls are TRBV5-4 and TRBJ2-2; TRBD2 matches at 12 bases. Trimming cost V 5 bases and J 6 bases; bases outside gene matches: 8. CDR3 size: 16 residues. Germline lookup yields CDR1 SGHNT and CDR2 YYREEE (reference sequence). The DNA of the CDR3 is TGTGCCAGCAGGCCCCTAGCGGGAGGGCCCCCCGGGGAGCTGTTTTTT. It translates to CASRPLAGGPPGELFF.